The present entry profiles one T cell receptor beta chain with its context. Original processing notes: A distant-metastasis classifier for papillary thyroid cancer was built using CDR3 differences across clinicopathological groups. TCRdb called clones again from the PCR reads with MiXCR. TCRdb's processing, not the study's, gives the V and J calls here. Counted here are about 35,000 clones, approximately 30% occurring once; the ten biggest clones make up less than 9%. Nobody among the patients had been given any treatment before thyroid surgery. This sample is drawn from a study of metastatic and nonmetastatic thyroid tumors. Trimming left V 7 bases short and J 7 bases short, with 22 bases between. This CDR3 spans 15 amino acids.

The TCR was taken from a female donor with papillary thyroid cancer or a benign thyroid nodule (not recorded which). Some clones in this sample may be carry-over from other donors' samples. The sample comprised blood. The chain uses TRBV12-3 or TRBV12-4 and TRBJ2-5; maybe TRBD1 (5 bases). CDR3 in amino acids: CASTAMPGSHWTQYF. The CDR3 region has the DNA TGTGCCAGCACTGCTATGCCAGGGTCACACTGGACCCAGTACTTC.